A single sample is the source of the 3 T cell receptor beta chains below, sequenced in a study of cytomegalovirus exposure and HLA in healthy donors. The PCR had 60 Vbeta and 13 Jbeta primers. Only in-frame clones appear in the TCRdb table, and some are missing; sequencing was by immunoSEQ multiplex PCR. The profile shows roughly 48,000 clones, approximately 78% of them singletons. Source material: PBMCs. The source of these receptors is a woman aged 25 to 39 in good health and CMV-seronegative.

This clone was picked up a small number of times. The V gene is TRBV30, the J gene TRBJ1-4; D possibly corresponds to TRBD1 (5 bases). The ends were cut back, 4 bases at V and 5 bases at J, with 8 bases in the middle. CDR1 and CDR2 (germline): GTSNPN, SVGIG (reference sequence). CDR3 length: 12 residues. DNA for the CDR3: TGTGCCTGGACGGCAGGGAATGAAAAACTGTTTTTT. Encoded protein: CAWTAGNEKLFF.

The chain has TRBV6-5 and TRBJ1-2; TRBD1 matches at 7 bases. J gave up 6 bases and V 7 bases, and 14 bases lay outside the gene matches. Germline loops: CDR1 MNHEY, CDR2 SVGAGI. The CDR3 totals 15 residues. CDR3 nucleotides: TGTGCCAGCAAGAGGATGGCCGGGACAGCCGATGGCTACACCTTC. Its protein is CASKRMAGTADGYTF.

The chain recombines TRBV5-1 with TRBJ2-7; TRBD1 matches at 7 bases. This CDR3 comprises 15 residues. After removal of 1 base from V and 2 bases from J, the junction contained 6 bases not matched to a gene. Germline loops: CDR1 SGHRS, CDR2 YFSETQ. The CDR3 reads CASSLLGQVTYEQYF. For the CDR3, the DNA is TGCGCCAGCAGCTTGCTTGGACAGGTCACCTACGAGCAGTACTTC.